These T cell receptor beta chains were read from a single sample in a study of T-cell reconstitution after alpha-beta-depleted transplantation in children. Each CDR3 protein gets one entry after TCRdb re-called the PCR reads with MiXCR. The sample carries fewer than 150,000 distinct CDR3 sequences, roughly 9% recorded once. The material was PBMCs, mostly from graft donor cells, obtained 180 days after TCRalphabeta/CD19-depleted stem cell transplant. Receptors were obtained from a girl under two years old who had a stem cell transplant for combined immunodeficiency, so the T cells may come from the graft donor. CDR3s include the opening cysteine and the closing phenylalanine or tryptophan. The order of the fields is V gene, J gene, D gene, clone size, CDR3 protein, CDR3 DNA. A D gene is named only where the DNA matches it firmly. Only some rows state a clone size, as once, few, many or a class for expanded clones.

TRBV4-3,TRBJ2-7,.,.,CASSQDISGRTSYEQYF,TGCGCCAGCAGCCAAGATATCAGCGGGCGGACCTCCTACGAGCAGTACTTC
TRBV10-3,TRBJ1-2,.,many,CAISAAGQNYGYTF,TGTGCCATCAGTGCTGCAGGACAGAACTATGGCTACACCTTC
TRBV6-2/TRBV6-3,TRBJ2-7,TRBD1,.,CASSPLGQPYEQYF,TGTGCCAGCAGCCCCCTGGGACAGCCGTACGAGCAGTACTTC
TRBV5-1,TRBJ2-7,TRBD2,.,CASSNGLAGAYEQYF,TGCGCCAGCAGCAACGGACTAGCGGGAGCTTACGAGCAGTACTTC
TRBV6-2/TRBV6-3,TRBJ2-7,TRBD2,.,CASSSGGLAGESSYEQYF,TGTGCCAGCAGTTCAGGGGGACTAGCGGGGGAGAGCTCCTACGAGCAGTACTTC
TRBV6-1,TRBJ1-1,.,few,CASDRRRGGTEAFF,TGTGCCAGCGATAGACGTAGGGGGGGCACTGAAGCTTTCTTT
TRBV7-6,TRBJ2-2,TRBD1,.,CASSPIAGQGVYTGELFF,TGTGCCAGCAGCCCAATTGCCGGACAGGGGGTATACACCGGGGAGCTGTTTTTT
TRBV5-6,TRBJ2-1,TRBD1,.,CASSFWDGQGYYYNEQFF,TGTGCCAGCAGCTTCTGGGACGGACAGGGCTACTACTACAATGAGCAGTTCTTC
TRBV12-3/TRBV12-4,TRBJ1-2,.,many,CASSLEGSPLGGYTF,TGTGCCAGCAGTTTAGAGGGCTCCCCTTTGGGTGGCTACACCTTC
TRBV20-1,TRBJ2-7,.,many,CSARDRRAPNYEQYF,TGCAGTGCTAGAGATAGGAGGGCCCCTAACTACGAGCAGTACTTC
TRBV24-1,TRBJ2-3,TRBD2,few,CATSATTSGVPTDTQYF,TGTGCCACCAGTGCGACGACTAGCGGGGTACCCACAGATACGCAGTATTTT
TRBV12-3/TRBV12-4,TRBJ2-5,.,few,CASSLGGRRETQYF,TGTGCCAGCAGTTTGGGGGGCAGGAGAGAGACCCAGTACTTC